This record covers a single TCR beta chain. Its antigen is still unknown. This sample was included in a study of T cell repertoires in cytomegalovirus infection. Turning to the study itself: The study used recently identified HLA-C-restricted and well-studied HLA-B-restricted CMV epitopes. Both CMV infection and a matching HLA type were indicated by public TCR beta signatures. General study points: CMV-specific TCR beta clonotypes restricted by HLA-C were the ones dominating the ex vivo response. Of the TCR beta families, the public ones yielded a cumulative frequency that identified carriers of CMV plus the relevant HLA.

Each CDR3 protein gets one entry after TCRdb re-called the reads with MiXCR. This sample yields 450,000 to 650,000 distinct CDR3 sequences, of which 40% are seen a single time; about 48% belongs to the top ten. Deletions cut 0 bases from V and 8 bases from J, with 10 bases between. CDR1 MGHRA and CDR2 YSYEKL come from the germline V gene. The CDR3 sequence is 14 residues long. The sequence came from a human donor in good health (CMV status not recorded). Some clones in this sample may be carry-over from other donors' samples. Sequencing was performed on cultured PBMCs, taken from culture after CMV antigen stimulation. J is TRBJ1-4 and V is TRBV4-1; a weak D match, TRBD1 (6 bases). The CDR3 region has the DNA TGCGCCAGCAGCCAAGATCAGGGGCCGGAAAAACTGTTTTTT. Translated, it gives CASSQDQGPEKLFF.